Detailed here is one T cell receptor (beta chain). The data stem from a study of blood T cell repertoires in COVID-19. Study-level background: The study drew acute and convalescent COVID-19 samples from the United States, Italy and Spain. T cells, B-cell-depleted T cells, or PBMCs supplied cDNA or gDNA.

The length of the CDR3 is 15 residues. Germline trimming cut 6 bases from V and 2 bases from J; bases unmatched to any gene: 10. Germline V gene data show CDR1 as SGHRS and CDR2 as YFSETQ. In the original workflow: Reference gene primer amplification gave nucleated cell count estimates. Data came from immunoSEQ multiplex PCR; TCRdb stores just in-frame clones and leaves some out. The V and J calls and the clone size are those of that table, but D and trimming were determined from the DNA. The sample records some 25,000 clones, approximately 82% being singletons. The chain joins TRBV5-1 to TRBJ2-7; 8 positions match TRBD2. Material: peripheral blood. The receptor's source is a human donor in a cohort sampled during active COVID-19. CDR3 amino acids: CASKSLADAPYEQYF. The CDR3 DNA follows: TGCGCCAGCAAGTCACTAGCGGACGCTCCCTACGAGCAGTACTTC.